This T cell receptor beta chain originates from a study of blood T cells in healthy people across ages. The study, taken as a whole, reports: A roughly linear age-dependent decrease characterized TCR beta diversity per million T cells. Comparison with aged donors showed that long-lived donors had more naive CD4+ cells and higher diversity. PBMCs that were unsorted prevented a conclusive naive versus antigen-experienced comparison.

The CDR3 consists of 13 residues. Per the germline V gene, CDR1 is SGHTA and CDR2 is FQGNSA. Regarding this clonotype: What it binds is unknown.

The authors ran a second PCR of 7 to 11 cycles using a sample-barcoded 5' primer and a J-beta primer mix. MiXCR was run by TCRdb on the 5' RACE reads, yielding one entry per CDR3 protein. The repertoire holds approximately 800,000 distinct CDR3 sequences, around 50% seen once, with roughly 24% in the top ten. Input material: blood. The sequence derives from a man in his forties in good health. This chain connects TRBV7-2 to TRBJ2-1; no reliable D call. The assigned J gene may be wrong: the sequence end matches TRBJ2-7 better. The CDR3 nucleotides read TGTGCCAGCAGCCCGCCGCCCCACAATGAGCAGTACTTC. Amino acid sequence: CASSPPPHNEQYF.